The table lists the clone carrying this T cell receptor (beta chain) with many counts. The target antigen is unknown. Cells sorted as Tregs were CD4+, CD25+ and CD127-/low. TCRdb reanalysed the 5' RACE reads using MiXCR and keeps one entry per CDR3 protein. The table lists 10,000 to 13,000 distinct CDR3 sequences, approximately 17% of them singletons. Regarding the study as a whole: The larger-cohort validation was restricted to a single TCR beta V-J rearrangement rather than whole repertoires. Tumor Tregs overlapped most with tumor, then blood, naive CD4+ cells. Tumor memory CD4+ T cell TCR gene usage clustered with blood and lymph node memory CD4+ cells and lymph node naive CD4+ cells.

After removal of 0 bases from V and 11 bases from J, the junction contained 6 bases not matched to a gene. From germline, CDR1 is LGHNA and CDR2 YSLEER. The CDR3 is made up of 15 amino acids. The V and J genes are TRBV4-3 and TRBJ1-6; 8 bases match TRBD1. The sequenced sample was Tregs sorted from a lymph node. The source is a female donor with breast cancer. CDR3 protein: CASSQEGQGVTPLHF. CDR3 bases: TGCGCCAGCAGCCAAGAAGGACAGGGAGTGACACCCCTCCACTTT.